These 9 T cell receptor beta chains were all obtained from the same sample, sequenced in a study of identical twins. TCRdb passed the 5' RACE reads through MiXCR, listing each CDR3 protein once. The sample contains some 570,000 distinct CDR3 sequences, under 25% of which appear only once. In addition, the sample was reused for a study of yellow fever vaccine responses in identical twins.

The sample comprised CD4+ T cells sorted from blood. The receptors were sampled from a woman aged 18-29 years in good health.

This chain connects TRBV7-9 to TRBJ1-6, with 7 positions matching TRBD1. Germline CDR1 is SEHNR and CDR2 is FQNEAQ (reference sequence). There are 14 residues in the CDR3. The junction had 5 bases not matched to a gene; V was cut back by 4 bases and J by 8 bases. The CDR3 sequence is CASSSRDSHSPLHF. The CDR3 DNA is TGTGCCAGCAGCTCCCGGGACAGCCATTCACCCCTCCACTTT.

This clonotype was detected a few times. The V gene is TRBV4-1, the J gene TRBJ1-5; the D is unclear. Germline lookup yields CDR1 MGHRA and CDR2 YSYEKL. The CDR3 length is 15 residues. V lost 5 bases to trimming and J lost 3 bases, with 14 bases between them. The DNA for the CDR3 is TGCGCCAGCAGCTCAGCGACGGGCATCAATCAGCCCCAGCATTTT. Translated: CASSSATGINQPQHF.

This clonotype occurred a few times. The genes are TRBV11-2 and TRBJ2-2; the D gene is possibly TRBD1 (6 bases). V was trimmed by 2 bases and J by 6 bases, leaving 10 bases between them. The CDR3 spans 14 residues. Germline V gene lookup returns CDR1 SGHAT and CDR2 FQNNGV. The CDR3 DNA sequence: TGTGCCAGCAGCTTAAAATCAGGGGCCGGGGAGCTGTTTTTT. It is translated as CASSLKSGAGELFF.

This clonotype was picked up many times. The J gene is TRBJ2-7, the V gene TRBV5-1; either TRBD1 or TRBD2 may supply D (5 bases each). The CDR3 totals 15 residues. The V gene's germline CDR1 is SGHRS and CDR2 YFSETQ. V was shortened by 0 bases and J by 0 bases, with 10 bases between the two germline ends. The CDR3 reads CASSLEGRSSYEQYF. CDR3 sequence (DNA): TGCGCCAGCAGCTTGGAGGGACGGAGCTCCTACGAGCAGTACTTC.

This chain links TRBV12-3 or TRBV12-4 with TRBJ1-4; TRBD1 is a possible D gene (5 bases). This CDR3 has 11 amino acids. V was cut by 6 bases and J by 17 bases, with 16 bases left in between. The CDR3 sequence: CASRVGTDVFF. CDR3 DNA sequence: TGTGCCAGCAGGGTGGGGACGGACGTTTTTTTT.

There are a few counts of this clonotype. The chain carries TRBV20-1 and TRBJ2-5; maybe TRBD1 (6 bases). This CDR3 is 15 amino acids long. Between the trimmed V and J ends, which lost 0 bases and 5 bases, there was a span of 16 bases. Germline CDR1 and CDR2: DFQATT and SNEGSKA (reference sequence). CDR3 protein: CSARDQGFIRETQYF. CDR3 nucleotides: TGCAGTGCTAGAGATCAGGGGTTCATTCGGGAGACCCAGTACTTC.

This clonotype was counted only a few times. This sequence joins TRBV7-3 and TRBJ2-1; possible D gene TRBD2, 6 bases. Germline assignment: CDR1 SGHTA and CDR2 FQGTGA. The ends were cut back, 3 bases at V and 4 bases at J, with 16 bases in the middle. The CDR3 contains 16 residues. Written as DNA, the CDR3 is TGTGCCAGCAGCTTTGGATTTGGGGGGAGTTACAATGAGCAGTTCTTC. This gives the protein CASSFGFGGSYNEQFF. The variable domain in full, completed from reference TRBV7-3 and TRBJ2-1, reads GAGVSQTPSNKVTEKGKYVELRCDPISGHTALYWYRQSLGQGPEFLIYFQGTGAADDSGLPNDRFFAVRPEGSVSTLKIQRTERGDSAVYLCASSFGFGGSYNEQFFGPGTRLTVL.

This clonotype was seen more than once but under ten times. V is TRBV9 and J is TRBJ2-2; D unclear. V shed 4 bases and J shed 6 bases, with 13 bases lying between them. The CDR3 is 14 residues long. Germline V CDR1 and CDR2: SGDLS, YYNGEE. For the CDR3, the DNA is TGTGCCAGCAGCTCTGATAGTTTTCCCGGGGAGCTGTTTTTT. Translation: CASSSDSFPGELFF.

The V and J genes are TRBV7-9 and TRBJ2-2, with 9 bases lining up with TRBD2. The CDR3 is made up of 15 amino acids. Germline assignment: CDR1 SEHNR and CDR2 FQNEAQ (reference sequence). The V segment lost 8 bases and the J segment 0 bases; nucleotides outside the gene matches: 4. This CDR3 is CASGLARANTGELFF. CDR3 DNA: TGTGCCAGCGGACTAGCGCGAGCGAACACCGGGGAGCTGTTTTTT.